The 11 T cell receptor beta chains below all came from one sample that was sequenced in a study of shared clonotypes between healthy human individuals. Terminally differentiated effector memory CD45RA+ cells were excluded from the naive CD8 cells, which were CD45RO-negative and positively selected for CCR7. The assay was immunoSEQ multiplex PCR, and TCRdb's table has in-frame clones only and misses some. The repertoire includes 800,000 to 950,000 clones, 90% to 97% of them detected once, and about 0.22% sits in the top ten. What was sequenced was naive CD8+ T cells sorted from blood. The receptors stem from a man younger than 45 in good health.

The chain joins TRBV9 to TRBJ1-2, with D possibly being TRBD1 (5 bases). The CDR3 is 14 amino acids. The V gene lost 0 bases and the J gene lost 7 bases, with 13 bases spanning the gap. Germline V gives CDR1 SGDLS, CDR2 YYNGEE. The CDR3 DNA reads TGTGCCAGCAGCGTAGATGTACAGGACTTTGGCTACACCTTC. It specifies CASSVDVQDFGYTF.

The V call is TRBV5-8, the J call TRBJ2-1; D might be TRBD1 (5 bases). Germline V gives CDR1 SGHTS, CDR2 YDEGEE. The CDR3 runs to 10 residues. V was pared by 6 bases and J by 15 bases, with 13 bases between. CDR3 in amino acids: CASKTADLFF. The CDR3 DNA reads TGTGCCAGCAAGACAGCTGACCTGTTCTTC.

V gene TRBV5-1 combines with J gene TRBJ2-3; possibly TRBD1 for D (5 bases). V gave up 5 bases and J gave up 0 bases, with 13 bases separating them. The germline V gene encodes CDR1 SGHRS and CDR2 YFSETQ. The CDR3 is 15 residues long. The CDR3 here is CASSRVGASTDTQYF. CDR3 DNA sequence: TGCGCCAGCAGTAGGGTTGGGGCTAGCACAGATACGCAGTATTTT.

V gene TRBV29-1 combines with J gene TRBJ2-2; 7 bases map to TRBD1. J lost 3 bases, V lost 7 bases, and 2 bases had no gene match. Germline assignment: CDR1 SQVTM and CDR2 ANQGSEA. The CDR3 length is 12 residues. CDR3: CSARGYTGELFF. The CDR3 DNA sequence: TGCAGCGCCAGGGGGTACACCGGGGAGCTGTTTTTT.

V and J are TRBV27 and TRBJ2-3; the D gene is possibly TRBD2 (6 bases). V was trimmed by 4 bases and J by 0 bases, leaving 11 bases between them. The CDR3 spans 15 residues. Per germline, CDR1 MNHEY and CDR2 SMNVEV (reference sequence). CDR3 sequence (DNA): TGTGCCAGCAGTTGGGGACTCCGTAGCACAGATACGCAGTATTTT. Protein sequence: CASSWGLRSTDTQYF.

The V call is TRBV11-2, the J call TRBJ2-1, with TRBD1 matching over 10 bases. The V gene end was trimmed by 1 base and the J gene end by 8 bases; junction bases not matched to a gene: 8. Germline V gene data show CDR1 as SGHAT and CDR2 as FQNNGV. This CDR3 has 16 amino acids. The CDR3 loop reads CASSLAPGQGFYEQFF. In DNA, the CDR3 is TGTGCCAGCAGCTTAGCCCCGGGACAGGGGTTCTATGAGCAGTTCTTC.

The chain employs TRBV6-6 and TRBJ2-7; tentatively, D is TRBD1 (6 bases). The germline V gene has CDR1 MNHNY and CDR2 SVGAGI (reference sequence). Between the trimmed V and J ends, which lost 0 bases and 6 bases, there was a span of 9 bases. The CDR3 spans 13 residues. CDR3 sequence: CASSYSGGVEQYF. The CDR3, as DNA: TGTGCCAGCAGTTACTCAGGGGGAGTCGAGCAGTACTTC.

The chain couples TRBV6-5 to TRBJ2-3, with D perhaps TRBD2 (6 bases). With 7 bases removed from V and 5 bases from J, the gap between germline ends came to 19 bases. The CDR3 runs to 15 residues. Germline CDR1 is MNHEY and CDR2 is SVGAGI. The CDR3: CASTNGLAGGDTQYF. The CDR3 coding sequence is TGTGCCAGCACCAACGGGCTAGCCGGGGGAGATACGCAGTATTTT.

This chain links TRBV27 with TRBJ2-1; D is possibly TRBD1 or TRBD2 (6 bases each). Germline assignment: CDR1 MNHEY and CDR2 SMNVEV (reference sequence). Between the trimmed V and J ends, which lost 7 bases and 9 bases, there was a span of 13 bases. This CDR3 comprises 12 residues. The CDR3: CASNIRGGEQFF. The CDR3 coding sequence is TGTGCCAGCAACATCAGGGGAGGTGAGCAGTTCTTC.

The chain links TRBV5-1 to TRBJ2-2; 10 bases fit TRBD2. This CDR3 comprises 17 residues. Losses at the gene ends were 3 bases for V and 0 bases for J; bases not matched to a gene: 5. Germline CDR1 reads SGHRS; CDR2 reads YFSETQ. The CDR3 region is CASSSKLAGSNTGELFF. The CDR3 nucleotides are TGCGCCAGCAGCTCGAAACTAGCGGGATCGAACACCGGGGAGCTGTTTTTT. The whole variable domain, remainder taken from reference TRBV5-1 and TRBJ2-2, is KAGVTQTPRYLIKTRGQQVTLSCSPISGHRSVSWYQQTPGQGLQFLFEYFSETQRNKGNFPGRFSGRQFSNSRSEMNVSTLELGDSALYLCASSSKLAGSNTGELFFGEGSRLTVL.

A remark on this clone: The same CDR3 also results from other DNA sequences found in this sample. The rearrangement joins TRBV7-9 to TRBJ2-7; no firm D call. CDR1 is SEHNR and CDR2 is FQNEAQ in the germline V gene (reference sequence). The CDR3 totals 12 residues. Trimming removed 0 bases from V and 5 bases from J, with 5 bases in between. The CDR3 sequence: CASSLAGDEQYF. CDR3 bases: TGTGCCAGCAGCTTAGCCGGCGACGAGCAGTACTTC.